A single T cell receptor (beta chain) is shown here with its context. Its antigen target is currently unknown. The input lacks base qualities; no much larger clone sits a single base away. The source of the sample is a study of blood T cell repertoires in COVID-19 (dated by TCRdb to 2019 to 2021). Study-wide context: Collaborator samples came from the United States, Italy and Spain and covered acute and convalescent phases of COVID-19. The material from the prospective study consisted of cDNA or gDNA derived from T cells, B-cell-depleted T cells, or PBMCs. Deeply sampled blood TCRbeta repertoires from subjects exposed to, actively infected with, or recovered from COVID-19 were included in the dataset. The repertoires were made available in a free public database intended to serve as a resource for research on the immune response to SARS-CoV-2. Samples were obtained from the ongoing ImmuneRACE study (first 160 participants) and from 1,200 or so subjects provided by 6 global collaborators. A de-identified subject ID, COVID-19 status, age in years and sex were almost always included in the sample metadata. HLA class I and class II types, where available, came from metadata supplied by the sample provider rather than from assay-based typing. On the study overall, not on this receptor specifically: How much clinical and demographic metadata was included differed by source and by participant, and the metadata was provided uncurated.

Sequences LNHDA (CDR1) and SQIVND (CDR2) are obtained from the germline V gene (reference sequence). Measured from the cysteine to the phenylalanine, the CDR3 is 16 residues long. Only the CDR3 DNA is retained, 48 bases long and in frame from the first base. Trimming takes 1 base off V and 6 bases off J; junction bases not matched to a gene: 8. TCRbeta CDR3 regions were amplified from genomic DNA using the immunoSEQ Assay, a bias-controlled multiplex PCR. Turning to the authors' computational methods: Nucleated cell counts per sample were estimated from amplification of reference gene primers within the assay. To quantify the absolute abundance of each unique TCRbeta CDR3 rearrangement, sequence reads were collapsed and filtered. For each sample, productive Simpson clonality was calculated as the square root of Simpson's diversity index across productive rearrangements. TCRdb took over this immuneACCESS table, retaining in-frame rearrangements with V and J assigned. Such tables are incomplete; in checked studies, under half of the missing clones stem from an unresolved V gene, and the remainder is unexplained. V, J and clone size are taken as reported in that table, and D and trimming were inferred from the DNA itself. Within this sample are about 180,000 clones, with roughly 85% of them counted one time only. Roughly 9% of the sample is in the top ten clones.

Participants in the prospective study were enrolled through a virtual design, were aged roughly 18 to 100 years, and lived in under 25 United States geographic areas. To assign participants to cohorts, the prospective study relied on clinical history that participants themselves reported in a screening survey and a study questionnaire. Recovered participants in ImmuneRACE Cohort 3 were defined as having two consecutive negative NP/OP PCR tests, clearance from a healthcare professional, or resolution of symptoms. Mobile phlebotomists in the prospective study collected whole blood, serum and a nasopharyngeal or oropharyngeal swab from every participant. Over a roughly 2-month period, participants in the prospective study had the option of providing additional blood draws and questionnaires. Blood samples from the prospective study were shipped frozen or at room temperature prior to DNA extraction.

The sequence is built from TRBV19 and TRBJ1-5; TRBD1 matches 8 bases in the middle. Sequencing was performed on PBMCs or T cells enriched from blood (not recorded which). The source is a young woman who had recovered from COVID-19. In nucleotide form, the sequence is TGTGCCAGTAGTATAGGTCGTAGGACAGGGAGTCAGCCCCAGCATTTT. Translated, it gives CASSIGRRTGSQPQHF. Joined to the reference TRBV19 and TRBJ1-5 proteins, this CDR3 gives the full variable domain: DGGITQSPKYLFRKEGQNVTLSCEQNLNHDAMYWYRQDPGQGLRLIYYSQIVNDFQKGDIAEGYSVSREKKESFPLTVTSAQKNPTAFYLCASSIGRRTGSQPQHFGDGTRLSIL.